The 7 T cell receptor beta chains listed next were all sequenced from one sample in a study of T-cell reconstitution after alpha-beta-depleted transplantation in children. Unique molecular identifiers were built into the TCRbeta library. TCRdb redid the calling of the PCR reads with MiXCR, one entry per CDR3 protein. In the table there are some 490,000 distinct CDR3 sequences, roughly an eighth of which are singletons. Material: PBMCs from the stem cell graft donor, obtained from the stem cell graft. These receptors originate from a human donor who donated a stem cell graft to a child with combined immunodeficiency.

In its sample, this clonotype was seen many times. The gene calls are TRBV9 and TRBJ1-4; 7 nucleotides align to TRBD1. The CDR3 is 15 residues long. The germline gives CDR1 SGDLS, CDR2 YYNGEE. Trimming removed 1 base from V and 8 bases from J; junction bases left unmatched: 8. The DNA for the CDR3 is TGTGCCAGCAGCGTAACCGGGACAGAGTGGGAAAAACTGTTTTTT. Translated: CASSVTGTEWEKLFF.

This clonotype was counted many times. This sequence joins TRBV12-3 or TRBV12-4 and TRBJ2-7; TRBD1 matches at 7 bases. This CDR3 is 17 amino acids long. V was pared by 5 bases and J by 9 bases, with 22 bases of the junction left unmatched. The chain's CDR3 is CASSINQPGTEASVQYF. DNA of the CDR3: TGTGCCAGCAGTATCAATCAACCCGGGACAGAGGCCTCAGTGCAGTACTTC.

The rearrangement joins TRBV28 to TRBJ2-1, with TRBD1 as a possible D gene (5 bases). V lost 6 bases to trimming and J lost 2 bases, with 17 bases between them. The CDR3 extends over 16 amino acids. From germline, CDR1 is MDHEN and CDR2 SYDVKM. Written as DNA, the CDR3 is TGTGCCAGCAGGCGAACGCAGGGTGGGGCCTACAATGAGCAGTTCTTC. The encoded protein is CASRRTQGGAYNEQFF.

The sample holds many counts of this clonotype. The rearrangement links TRBV10-2 to TRBJ2-1; 8 positions agree with TRBD2. CDR3 length equals 16 residues. Germline CDR1 is WSHSY and CDR2 is SAAADI. With V trimmed by 4 bases and J by 3 bases, 8 bases remained unmatched. CDR3 coding DNA: TGCGCCAGCAGTGCCGCGTTAACTAGCGGCTACAATGAGCAGTTCTTC. This codes for CASSAALTSGYNEQFF.

V gene TRBV5-1 combines with J gene TRBJ2-6, with 12 nucleotides matching TRBD2. The CDR3 runs to 21 residues. Germline CDR1 is SGHRS and CDR2 is YFSETQ. The V and J ends lost 0 bases and 1 base, in that order; junction bases with no gene match: 11. CDR3 coding DNA: TGCGCCAGCAGCTTGGCGACCCCGGGACTAGCGGGCGGTTCTGGGGCCAACGTCCTGACTTTC. This codes for CASSLATPGLAGGSGANVLTF.

This clonotype was observed a handful of times. The chain links TRBV27 to TRBJ2-2; TRBD1 matches at 7 bases. CDR3 length equals 16 residues. The germline V gene has CDR1 MNHEY and CDR2 SMNVEV (reference sequence). Trimming removed 5 bases from V and 3 bases from J; junction bases left unmatched: 9. The CDR3 sequence: CASSTRDSVDTGELFF. The CDR3 coding sequence is TGTGCCAGCAGTACACGGGACAGTGTGGACACCGGGGAGCTGTTTTTT.

The rearrangement links TRBV25-1 to TRBJ2-7; D is unclear. Germline V lookup: CDR1 MGHDK, CDR2 SYGVNS. Trimming pared 5 bases from V and 7 bases from J, leaving 18 bases between. This CDR3 region has 14 residues. The CDR3 DNA reads as TGTGCCAGCAGTCCCGGACGCGATCCTTGGGAGCAGTACTTC. Translation: CASSPGRDPWEQYF.